Following are 23 T cell receptor beta chains from one sample sequenced in a study of blood T cell repertoires in COVID-19. Sequencing was performed with immunoSEQ multiplex PCR; in TCRdb, only in-frame clones are kept and a portion is missing. The sample has approximately 230,000 clones, approximately 89% seen once; the top ten hold about 6.7%. Source material: peripheral blood. These receptors were taken from a woman younger than 45 with COVID-19, enrolled during active disease.

This sequence joins TRBV27 and TRBJ2-5; TRBD2 aligns across 11 bases. The germline CDR1 and CDR2 sequences are MNHEY and SMNVEV (reference sequence). This CDR3 comprises 22 residues. J lost 1 base, V lost 2 bases, and 21 bases had no gene match. The CDR3 DNA is TGTGCCAGCAGTTTAGAGCGGGGGGAACTAGCGGGAGAAACCTGGGGCCAAGAGACCCAGTACTTC. It is translated as CASSLERGELAGETWGQETQYF.

The chain combines TRBV2 with TRBJ1-4; D is uncertain. CDR1 is SNHLY, CDR2 FYNNEI, per germline. Trimming removed 7 bases at V and 8 bases at J, with 23 bases between. The CDR3 length is 16 residues. The chain's CDR3 is CASIMSYEAGTEKLFF. The CDR3 DNA sequence: TGTGCCAGCATAATGAGCTACGAAGCGGGAACGGAAAAACTGTTTTTT.

This clone was observed a single time. The rearrangement links TRBV4-1 to TRBJ2-3; TRBD2 aligns across 12 bases. The CDR3 has 19 amino acids. Per the germline V gene, CDR1 is MGHRA and CDR2 is YSYEKL. The trim removed 0 bases at V and 1 base at J, leaving 8 bases unmatched. The CDR3 DNA reads as TGCGCCAGCAGCCAAGATAGACTAGCGGGGGATCTGGGCACAGATACGCAGTATTTT. This gives the protein CASSQDRLAGDLGTDTQYF.

The chain links TRBV6-2 or TRBV6-3 to TRBJ2-1; D remains ambiguous. Germline assignment: CDR1 MNHEY and CDR2 SVGEGT. V shed 2 bases and J shed 4 bases, with 21 bases lying between them. The CDR3 has 18 residues. This CDR3 is CASSYRRYESAFYNEQFF. The CDR3, as DNA: TGTGCCAGCAGTTACCGGCGGTATGAGAGCGCCTTTTACAATGAGCAGTTCTTC.

This clone has only one observation. The J gene is TRBJ1-4, the V gene TRBV2; D call uncertain. CDR3 size: 15 residues. The germline V and J ends were trimmed by 6 bases and 0 bases, with 11 bases remaining between them. In germline, CDR1 is SNHLY, CDR2 FYNNEI. The CDR3 DNA reads TGTGCCAGCAGAGGTCACAGTGCAACTAATGAAAAACTGTTTTTT. It encodes CASRGHSATNEKLFF.

This clone was picked up one time. This chain links TRBV1 with TRBJ2-5; the table's D gene call, TRBD2, was not cross checked with the DNA. TRBV1 is a known pseudogene. The CDR3 runs 20 residues. The CDR3 coding sequence is TGCACCAGCAGCCTCTATGGACAGGAGATTAGACTAGCGGGAGGGGAGACCCAGTACTTC. Its translation: CTSSLYGQEIRLAGGETQYF.

The chain is built from TRBV27 and TRBJ2-3; maybe TRBD1 (5 bases). CDR1 and CDR2 (germline): MNHEY, SMNVEV (reference sequence). Trimming removed 8 bases at V and 6 bases at J, with 15 bases between. This CDR3 spans 13 amino acids. The CDR3 region is CASGRTRADTQYF. The CDR3 DNA reads TGTGCCAGCGGGCGGACACGTGCCGATACGCAGTATTTT.

The chain joins TRBV11-2 to TRBJ1-3, with 9 positions matching TRBD1. This CDR3 has 15 amino acids. V lost 4 bases, J lost 9 bases, and 10 bases stayed unmatched. Germline V gene data show CDR1 as SGHAT and CDR2 as FQNNGV. The CDR3 coding sequence is TGTGCCAGCAGCTCACCACCGGGACAGGGACGCACCATATATTTT. Translating it yields CASSSPPGQGRTIYF.

The chain has TRBV27 and TRBJ2-1, with 7 bases aligning to TRBD1. V lost 5 bases to trimming and J lost 7 bases; unmatched junction nucleotides: 8. The CDR3 has 14 amino acids. CDR1 is MNHEY, CDR2 SMNVEV, per germline (reference sequence). CDR3 in DNA: TGTGCCAGCAGTCCCAGACAGGGCGGGAATGAGCAGTTCTTC. Translating gives CASSPRQGGNEQFF.

The chain employs TRBV7-8 and TRBJ2-1; tentatively, D is TRBD1 (6 bases). Trimming took 7 bases from V and 5 from J, leaving 21 bases between them. CDR3 length: 16 residues. CDR1 and CDR2 (germline): SGHVS, FQNEAQ. The CDR3 loop is CASNRAATTGDNEQFF. The CDR3 bases are TGTGCCAGCAACAGGGCCGCTACTACCGGGGACAATGAGCAGTTCTTC.

The DNA for the CDR3 is TGTGCCAGCAGTGAACGGGGCAGGGGGACTAATGAAAAACTGTTTTTT. Its translation is CASSERGRGTNEKLFF. The chain combines TRBV2 with TRBJ1-4, with 7 bases lining up with TRBD1. V lost 2 bases and J lost 2; bases outside the gene matches: 5. The V gene's germline CDR1 is SNHLY and CDR2 FYNNEI. CDR3 size: 16 residues. The full variable domain, with the rest looked up from reference TRBV2 and TRBJ1-4, is EPEVTQTPSHQVTQMGQEVILRCVPISNHLYFYWYRQILGQKVEFLVSFYNNEISEKSEIFDDQFSVERPDGSNFTLKIRSTKLEDSAMYFCASSERGRGTNEKLFFGSGTQLSVL.

This chain joins TRBV24-1 and TRBJ2-1; D is possibly TRBD2 (5 bases). Germline CDR1 reads KGHDR; CDR2 reads SFDVKD. The V end was cut by 9 bases, the J end by 8 bases, with 16 bases between. The CDR3 runs to 13 residues. The CDR3 sequence is CATLGLTGDEQFF. The CDR3 DNA follows: TGTGCCACCCTCGGGCTGACCGGGGATGAGCAGTTCTTC.

The CDR3 spells CASSLGWGDEQFF. The CDR3 nucleotides read TGCGCCAGCAGCTTGGGTTGGGGCGATGAGCAGTTCTTC. The chain has TRBV5-1 and TRBJ2-1; weak D call: TRBD1 (5 bases). This CDR3 contains 13 residues. Trimming left V 0 bases short and J 8 bases short, with 9 bases between. Germline CDR1 and CDR2: SGHRS and YFSETQ.

The genes are TRBV4-3 and TRBJ1-3; D is ambiguous. Between the trimmed V and J ends, which lost 0 bases and 9 bases, there was a span of 12 bases. The CDR3 runs 14 residues. The germline V gene has CDR1 LGHNA and CDR2 YSLEER. The CDR3 DNA reads TGCGCCAGCAGCCAAGAATCCGGGTTTAGCACCATATATTTT. Amino acid sequence: CASSQESGFSTIYF.

This chain links TRBV11-2 with TRBJ1-2; weak D call: TRBD1 (5 bases). Per germline, CDR1 SGHAT and CDR2 FQNNGV. The CDR3 has 15 amino acids. Trimming removed 7 bases at V and 5 bases at J, with 20 bases between. CDR3 in amino acids: CASTQTGRKGYGYTF. CDR3 DNA: TGTGCCAGCACCCAAACAGGACGGAAGGGGTATGGCTACACCTTC.

The sample holds a few counts of this clone. This chain connects TRBV28 to TRBJ2-2; weak D call: TRBD2 (5 bases). This CDR3 region has 14 residues. CDR1 is MDHEN and CDR2 is SYDVKM in the germline V gene. V was clipped by 7 bases and J by 5 bases, with 14 bases between them. The CDR3 DNA reads TGTGCCAGCACGGGGTCCGGTTGGACCGGGGAGCTGTTTTTT. Amino acid sequence: CASTGSGWTGELFF.

This sequence joins TRBV11-2 and TRBJ1-2; D perhaps matches TRBD1 (5 bases). The CDR3 has 16 residues. Germline V gene sequence: CDR1 SGHAT, CDR2 FQNNGV. Trimming removed 5 bases at V and 2 bases at J, with 18 bases between. CDR3 coding DNA: TGTGCCAGCAGCCAACACCCTTGGACAACCAACTATGGCTACACCTTC. It yields the protein CASSQHPWTTNYGYTF.

The gene calls are TRBV7-2 and TRBJ1-2, with D uncertain. Germline assignment: CDR1 SGHTA and CDR2 FQGNSA. The ends were cut back, 5 bases at V and 2 bases at J, with 18 bases in the middle. The CDR3 spans 16 residues. The CDR3 loop is CASSRVGRAVNYGYTF. CDR3 nucleotides: TGTGCCAGCAGCAGGGTCGGGAGGGCGGTCAACTATGGCTACACCTTC. The whole variable domain, filled in from reference TRBV7-2 and TRBJ1-2, reads GAGVSQSPSNKVTEKGKDVELRCDPISGHTALYWYRQSLGQGLEFLIYFQGNSAPDKSGLPSDRFSAERTGGSVSTLTIQRTQQEDSAVYLCASSRVGRAVNYGYTFGSGTRLTVV.

This chain connects TRBV5-6 to TRBJ2-5, with TRBD1 as a possible D gene (6 bases). The V and J ends lost 4 bases and 8 bases respectively, with 18 bases between them. The CDR3 is 14 residues long. The germline V gene has CDR1 SGHDT and CDR2 YYEEEE. The CDR3 DNA reads as TGTGCCAGCAGCCTGGTGGTTGGGGGCCTAACCCAGTACTTC. This encodes CASSLVVGGLTQYF.

The chain carries TRBV5-6 and TRBJ2-2; perhaps TRBD1 as D (6 bases). The CDR3 sequence is 16 residues long. The V end lost 4 bases, the J end lost 5 bases, and 18 bases lay between the germline ends. The V gene's germline CDR1 is SGHDT and CDR2 YYEEEE. The CDR3 sequence: CASSPWGRLKTGELFF. The CDR3 region has the DNA TGTGCCAGCAGCCCCTGGGGGCGGCTTAAGACCGGGGAGCTGTTTTTT.

The gene calls are TRBV7-2 and TRBJ2-1; 9 bases map to TRBD1. Germline V gene sequence: CDR1 SGHTA, CDR2 FQGNSA. The length of the CDR3 is 15 residues. Trimming at V came to 5 bases and at J to 7 bases, leaving 9 bases not matched to a gene. The CDR3 sequence: CASSQTGGWGNEQFF. The CDR3 nucleotides read TGTGCCAGCAGCCAAACAGGGGGCTGGGGGAATGAGCAGTTCTTC.

This clone was detected a few times. This chain uses TRBV2 with TRBJ1-5, with 10 bases that match TRBD1. The V gene's germline CDR1 is SNHLY and CDR2 FYNNEI. Germline trimming cut 4 bases from V and 4 bases from J; bases unmatched to any gene: 7. The CDR3 is 16 amino acids. CDR3 loop: CASSAEGTGANQPQHF. CDR3 DNA: TGTGCCAGCAGTGCTGAAGGGACAGGGGCAAATCAGCCCCAGCATTTT.

This clone has more than one count but fewer than ten. V and J are TRBV28 and TRBJ2-7, with a weak D call TRBD1 (6 bases). Germline CDR1 reads MDHEN; CDR2 reads SYDVKM. CDR3 length: 15 residues. Between the trimmed V and J ends, which lost 9 bases and 4 bases, there was a span of 22 bases. CDR3 in amino acids: CASRAPQGPFYEQYF. The DNA of the CDR3 is TGTGCCAGTCGTGCCCCACAGGGACCCTTTTACGAGCAGTACTTC.